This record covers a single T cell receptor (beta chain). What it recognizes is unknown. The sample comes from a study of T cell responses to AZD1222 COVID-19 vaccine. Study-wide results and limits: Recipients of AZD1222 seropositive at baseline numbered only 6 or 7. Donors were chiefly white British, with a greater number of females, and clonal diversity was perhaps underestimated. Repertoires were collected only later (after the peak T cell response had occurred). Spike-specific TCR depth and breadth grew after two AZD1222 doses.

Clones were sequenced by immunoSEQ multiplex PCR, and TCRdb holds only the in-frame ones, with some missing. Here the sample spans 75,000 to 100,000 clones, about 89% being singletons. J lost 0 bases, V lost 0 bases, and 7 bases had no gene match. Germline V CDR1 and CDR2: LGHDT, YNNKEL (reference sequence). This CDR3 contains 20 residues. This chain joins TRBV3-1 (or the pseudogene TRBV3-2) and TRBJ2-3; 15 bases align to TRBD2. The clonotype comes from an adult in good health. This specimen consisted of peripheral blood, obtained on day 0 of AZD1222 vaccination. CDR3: CASSQDLFGLAGGSTDTQYF. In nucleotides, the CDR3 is TGTGCCAGCAGCCAAGATCTATTTGGACTAGCGGGGGGGAGCACAGATACGCAGTATTTT.